This entry lists 17 T cell receptor beta chains sequenced from one sample in a study of cytomegalovirus exposure and HLA in healthy donors. With 60 Vbeta and 13 Jbeta primers, the PCR was carried out. The data were produced by immunoSEQ multiplex PCR, yet TCRdb's version contains in-frame clones alone and is incomplete. The sample consists of 200,000 or so clones, around 80% of them appearing once. Sample: PBMCs. The receptors here all came from a young man in good health and CMV-seronegative.

This chain uses TRBV12-2 with TRBJ2-5; the DNA was not used to check the table's D call, TRBD2. TRBV12-2 is a pseudogene segment. This CDR3 is 16 amino acids long. The CDR3 DNA follows: TGTGCAAGTCCCATCAGCGGGGGGGCGAACCAAGAGACCCAGTACTTC. It yields the protein CASPISGGANQETQYF.

V gene TRBV29-1 combines with J gene TRBJ2-5, with D perhaps TRBD2 (7 bases). This CDR3 comprises 12 residues. Germline assignment: CDR1 SQVTM and CDR2 ANQGSEA. V dropped 4 bases and J dropped 5 bases, with 11 bases sitting between them. The CDR3 reads CSVAGGPETQYF. The CDR3 nucleotides are TGCAGCGTTGCGGGGGGCCCTGAGACCCAGTACTTC.

The sample holds one count of this clone. This chain links TRBV7-2 with TRBJ2-5; a weak D match, TRBD2 (5 bases). The germline V and J ends were trimmed by 5 bases and 3 bases, with 10 bases remaining between them. The CDR3 runs 13 residues. Germline V gene data show CDR1 as SGHTA and CDR2 as FQGNSA. The CDR3 loop reads CASSLERKETQYF. The CDR3 DNA reads TGTGCCAGCAGCCTGGAGCGGAAAGAGACCCAGTACTTC.

This clone was observed a few times. The chain uses TRBV6-1 and TRBJ2-3; 7 bases line up with TRBD1. This CDR3 region has 14 residues. J gave up 8 bases and V 2 bases, and 7 bases lay outside the gene matches. The germline gives CDR1 MNHNS, CDR2 SASEGT. For the CDR3, the DNA is TGTGCCAGCAGTGAATACACAGGGGATCGTACGCAGTATTTT. Translating it yields CASSEYTGDRTQYF.

The rearrangement links TRBV28 to TRBJ1-2; D not resolved. The V gene lost 2 bases and the J gene lost 8 bases, with 9 bases spanning the gap. Germline CDR1 and CDR2: MDHEN and SYDVKM. The CDR3 has 12 amino acids. CDR3 protein: CASSLRGRGYTF. The CDR3 DNA follows: TGTGCCAGCAGTTTACGGGGAAGGGGCTACACCTTC.

A note on this clone: A read error may account for a junction end that differs from germline. V is TRBV7-9 and J is TRBJ2-1; 8 nucleotides align to TRBD2. The germline CDR1 and CDR2 sequences are SEHNR and FQNEAQ (reference sequence). CDR3 length: 15 residues. CDR3 sequence (DNA): TGTGCCAGCAGCCTAGCGGGCCTCTCCTACAATGAGCAGTTCTTC. Its translation is CASSLAGLSYNEQFF. The full variable domain, rest sourced from reference TRBV7-9 and TRBJ2-1, is DTGVSQNPRHKITKRGQNVTFRCDPISEHNRLYWYRQTLGQGPEFLTYFQNEAQLEKSRLLSDRFSAERPKGSFSTLEIQRTEQGDSAMYLCASSLAGLSYNEQFFGPGTRLTVL.

The J gene is TRBJ2-7, the V gene TRBV9; TRBD1 matches at 8 bases. CDR1 and CDR2 (germline): SGDLS, YYNGEE. The CDR3 runs to 14 residues. The V segment lost 4 bases and the J segment 6 bases; nucleotides outside the gene matches: 9. For the CDR3, the DNA is TGTGCCAGCAGCTCTGACAGGGGACTGGGCGAGCAGTACTTC. Protein product: CASSSDRGLGEQYF.

This clone was recorded only once. This chain connects TRBV7-6 to TRBJ1-1; D possibly corresponds to TRBD1 (5 bases). CDR3 length: 15 residues. V lost 5 bases and J lost 0, with 13 bases in between. Germline CDR1 reads SGHVS; CDR2 reads FNYEAQ. Here the CDR3 reads CASSPPGGVNTEAFF. The CDR3 bases are TGTGCCAGCAGCCCACCGGGGGGGGTGAACACTGAAGCTTTCTTT.

J is TRBJ1-6 and V is TRBV2; unclear D gene. This CDR3 region has 15 residues. Trimming took off 4 bases at V and 0 bases at J, with 7 bases between the two ends. Looked up from germline, CDR1 is SNHLY and CDR2 is FYNNEI. The CDR3 DNA follows: TGTGCCAGCAGTGCACAGAGCTCCTATAATTCACCCCTCCACTTT. Translated: CASSAQSSYNSPLHF.

J is TRBJ1-1 and V is TRBV5-1; the D gene is possibly TRBD1 (5 bases). CDR3 length: 12 residues. V lost 1 base and J 8 bases, leaving 9 bases between the germline ends. Germline-derived CDR1 and CDR2 are SGHRS and YFSETQ. DNA for the CDR3: TGCGCCAGCAGCTTGAGTGACAGAGAAGCTTTCTTT. Its protein is CASSLSDREAFF. The whole variable domain, remainder taken from reference TRBV5-1 and TRBJ1-1, is KAGVTQTPRYLIKTRGQQVTLSCSPISGHRSVSWYQQTPGQGLQFLFEYFSETQRNKGNFPGRFSGRQFSNSRSEMNVSTLELGDSALYLCASSLSDREAFFGQGTRLTVV.

The chain is built from TRBV20-1 and TRBJ2-5; tentative D call: TRBD2 (6 bases). Germline V gene sequence: CDR1 DFQATT, CDR2 SNEGSKA (reference sequence). The CDR3 covers 11 residues. Trimming took 5 bases from V and 5 from J, leaving 9 bases between them. Written as DNA, the CDR3 is TGCAGTGCTTCCGCGGGGGAGACCCAGTACTTC. The encoded protein is CSASAGETQYF.

The rearrangement links TRBV7-9 to TRBJ1-1; unclear D gene. This CDR3 has 14 amino acids. With 1 base removed from V and 2 bases from J, the gap between germline ends came to 8 bases. Germline lookup yields CDR1 SEHNR and CDR2 FQNEAQ (reference sequence). The CDR3 here is CASSLEQPNTEAFF. The CDR3 DNA follows: TGTGCCAGCAGCTTAGAACAGCCCAACACTGAAGCTTTCTTT. The full variable domain, rest sourced from reference TRBV7-9 and TRBJ1-1, is DTGVSQNPRHKITKRGQNVTFRCDPISEHNRLYWYRQTLGQGPEFLTYFQNEAQLEKSRLLSDRFSAERPKGSFSTLEIQRTEQGDSAMYLCASSLEQPNTEAFFGQGTRLTVV.

The chain carries TRBV10-1 and TRBJ1-1; 8 nucleotides line up with TRBD1. Germline V lookup: CDR1 WNHNN, CDR2 SYGVQD (reference sequence). The ends lost 3 bases at V and 5 bases at J; junction bases unmatched: 8. The CDR3 is 15 residues long. CDR3 DNA sequence: TGCGCCAGCAGTGACCATGACAGGGGATCTACTGAAGCTTTCTTT. It is translated as CASSDHDRGSTEAFF.

In DNA, the CDR3 is TGTGCCACCGAGACTAGCGGGGGCACCTACGAGCAGTACTTC. Its protein product is CATETSGGTYEQYF. The chain is built from TRBV28 and TRBJ2-7; 12 nucleotides agree with TRBD2. This CDR3 comprises 14 residues. V dropped 10 bases and J dropped 2; count of bases not matched to a gene: 6. Germline CDR1 and CDR2: MDHEN and SYDVKM.

This rearrangement joins TRBV4-1 to TRBJ2-3; D may be TRBD2 (5 bases). Trimming cost V 0 bases and J 5 bases, with 12 bases left between them. This CDR3 comprises 15 residues. Germline V gene lookup returns CDR1 MGHRA and CDR2 YSYEKL. This chain's CDR3 is CASSQDWAGLDTQYF. Written as DNA, the CDR3 is TGCGCCAGCAGCCAAGATTGGGCCGGACTAGATACGCAGTATTTT.

The chain uses TRBV7-8 and TRBJ2-5; 8 nucleotides line up with TRBD1. Per the germline V gene, CDR1 is SGHVS and CDR2 is FQNEAQ. CDR3 length: 16 residues. Trimming took 1 base from V and 6 from J; bases not matched to a gene: 10. CDR3 DNA sequence: TGTGCCAGCAGCTTAGGGGGACAGGACCTCCGAAAGACCCAGTACTTC. Its protein product is CASSLGGQDLRKTQYF.

This clone was seen a handful of times. V is TRBV19 and J is TRBJ2-5; TRBD1 aligns across 8 bases. The germline CDR1 and CDR2 sequences are LNHDA and SQIVND (reference sequence). V gave up 4 bases and J gave up 3 bases; unmatched junction bases: 4. The CDR3 totals 14 residues. For the CDR3, the DNA is TGTGCCAGTAGTACCTCAGGGGGCGAAGAGACCCAGTACTTC. Translation: CASSTSGGEETQYF.